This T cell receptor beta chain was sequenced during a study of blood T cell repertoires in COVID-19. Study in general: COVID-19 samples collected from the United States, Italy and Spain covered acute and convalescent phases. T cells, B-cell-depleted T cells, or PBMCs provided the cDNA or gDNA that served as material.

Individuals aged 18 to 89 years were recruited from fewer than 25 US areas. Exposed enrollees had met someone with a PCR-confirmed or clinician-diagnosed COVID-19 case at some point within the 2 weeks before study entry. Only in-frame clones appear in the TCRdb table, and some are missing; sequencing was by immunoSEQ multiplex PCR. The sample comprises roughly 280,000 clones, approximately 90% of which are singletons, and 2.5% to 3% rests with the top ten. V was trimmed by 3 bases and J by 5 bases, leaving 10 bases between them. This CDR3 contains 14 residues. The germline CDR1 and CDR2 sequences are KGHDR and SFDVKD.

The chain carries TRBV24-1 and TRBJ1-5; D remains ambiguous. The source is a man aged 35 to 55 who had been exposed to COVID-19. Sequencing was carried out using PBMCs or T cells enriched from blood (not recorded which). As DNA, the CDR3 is TGTGCCACCAGTGATACGGGGAGCTATCAGCCCCAGCATTTT. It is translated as CATSDTGSYQPQHF.